This T cell receptor (beta chain) was retrieved from a study of cytomegalovirus exposure and HLA in healthy donors. A note on this clone: In the same sample, other DNA sequences code for this CDR3.

Both 60 Vbeta primers and 13 Jbeta primers went into the PCR. Generated by immunoSEQ multiplex PCR, the TCRdb table keeps only in-frame clones and is missing some. The top ten hold more than 1.1% of the sample, which has 180,000 or so clones, approximately 80% seen once. The germline V and J ends were trimmed by 1 base and 8 bases, with 17 bases remaining between them. The CDR3 is 15 amino acids. The germline CDR1 and CDR2 sequences are MGHRA and YSYEKL. This chain uses TRBV4-1 with TRBJ1-1; TRBD1 is a possible D gene (5 bases). Material for sequencing was PBMCs. The TCR originated in a girl aged 10-17 years in good health and CMV-seropositive. CDR3 loop: CASSQVERGGTEAFF. For the CDR3, the DNA is TGCGCCAGCAGCCAAGTCGAGAGGGGAGGGACCGAAGCTTTCTTT.